The 9 T cell receptor beta chains below all came from one sample that was sequenced in a study of Ad26.COV2.S vaccination and SARS-CoV-2 variants. The assay was immunoSEQ multiplex PCR, and TCRdb's table has in-frame clones only and misses some. The sample includes over 110,000 clones, roughly 88% seen only once; the top ten take 4% to 6%. The specimen was peripheral blood, collected after recovery from COVID-19. These receptors were taken from a human donor who had recovered from COVID-19.

The chain carries TRBV10-1 and TRBJ2-7, with D unresolved. The V gene lost 7 bases and the J gene lost 6 bases, with 31 bases spanning the gap. Germline CDR1 reads WNHNN; CDR2 reads SYGVQD (reference sequence). The CDR3 totals 18 residues. This CDR3 reads CASTRRKSSPLRIGEQYF. The DNA for the CDR3 is TGCGCCAGCACACGACGTAAGAGCTCCCCTTTAAGGATCGGCGAGCAGTACTTC.

The V gene is TRBV28, the J gene TRBJ2-7; D call uncertain. The CDR3 is 10 residues long. V was clipped by 3 bases and J by 6 bases, with 3 bases between them. Germline values: CDR1 MDHEN, CDR2 SYDVKM. CDR3: CASSLGEQYF. In nucleotides, the CDR3 is TGTGCCAGCAGTTTGGGCGAGCAGTACTTC.

The chain has TRBV5-5 and TRBJ1-4, with D possibly TRBD1 on 6 matching bases. Germline V CDR1 and CDR2: SGHKS, YYEKEE (reference sequence). The V gene lost 6 bases and the J gene lost 5 bases, with 20 bases spanning the gap. The CDR3 runs to 16 residues. The CDR3 loop is CASNPRTDRMNEKLFF. The CDR3 DNA is TGTGCCAGCAACCCGAGGACAGACCGAATGAATGAAAAACTGTTTTTT.

In its sample, this clone was seen a few times. Compared with germline, one end of the junction differs, possibly owing to a read error. This chain links TRBV10-1 with TRBJ1-4; 8 bases are a match to TRBD1. CDR1 is WNHNN and CDR2 is SYGVQD in the germline V gene (reference sequence). This CDR3 region has 11 residues. The CDR3 spells CASSQGAVTDF. The CDR3 DNA sequence: TGCGCCAGCAGCCAGGGGGCTGTAACGGATTTT.

This chain connects TRBV28 to TRBJ1-5, with 8 bases that match TRBD1. Germline V gene data show CDR1 as MDHEN and CDR2 as SYDVKM. After removal of 7 bases from V and 0 bases from J, the junction contained 17 bases not matched to a gene. The CDR3 is 19 residues long. CDR3 nucleotide sequence: TGTGCCAGCACAATAACGCGGACAGGGCCGCCGTATAGCAATCAGCCCCAGCATTTT. It codes for CASTITRTGPPYSNQPQHF.

This chain uses TRBV9 with TRBJ1-1; maybe TRBD1 (5 bases). CDR1 SGDLS and CDR2 YYNGEE come from the germline V gene. The ends were cut back, 1 base at V and 1 base at J, with 8 bases in the middle. This CDR3 has 14 residues. CDR3 DNA: TGTGCCAGCAGCGTATCCCAGGGGAACACTGAAGCTTTCTTT. This encodes CASSVSQGNTEAFF.

The chain is built from TRBV11-2 and TRBJ2-6; tentatively, D is TRBD1 (6 bases). The CDR3 is 15 amino acids. Germline loops: CDR1 SGHAT, CDR2 FQNNGV. The V and J ends lost 8 bases and 1 base respectively, with 12 bases between them. The CDR3 DNA sequence: TGTGCCAGCGTACTCGGACAGTCTGGGGCCAACGTCCTGACTTTC. Amino acids: CASVLGQSGANVLTF.

The V call is TRBV6-2 or TRBV6-3, the J call TRBJ1-2; a weak D match, TRBD1 (6 bases). This CDR3 is built from 16 residues. Germline V CDR1 and CDR2: MNHEY, SVGEGT. Trimming cost V 0 bases and J 2 bases, with 13 bases left between them. The CDR3 here is CASSYSGSQGNYGYTF. DNA for the CDR3: TGTGCCAGCAGTTACTCGGGATCGCAGGGGAACTATGGCTACACCTTC.

The V call is TRBV9, the J call TRBJ2-5; no definite D call. The germline V and J ends were trimmed by 0 bases and 1 base, with 4 bases remaining between them. The germline CDR1 and CDR2 sequences are SGDLS and YYNGEE. This CDR3 has 13 amino acids. CDR3 nucleotide sequence: TGTGCCAGCAGCGTAGACAGCCAAGAGACCCAGTACTTC. It specifies CASSVDSQETQYF.